Given below is one T cell receptor (beta chain) in context. Its antigen is unknown. Per the germline V gene, CDR1 is SGHNT and CDR2 is YYREEE (reference sequence). V was clipped by 3 bases and J by 2 bases, with 10 bases between them. CDR3 length: 14 residues. This sample was included in a study of cytomegalovirus exposure and HLA in healthy donors. Study-level points and caveats: Earlier analysis looked at TCR beta V segments, and most were productive about 87% or about 30% of the time.

The study ran its PCR with 60 Vbeta and 13 Jbeta primers. Authors' analysis steps: Later work found approximately 87 million unique TCR beta chains, with around 10 million shared. Generated by immunoSEQ multiplex PCR, the TCRdb table keeps only in-frame clones and is missing some. The V and J calls and the clone size are those of that table, but D and trimming were determined from the DNA. The data hold under 200,000 clones, with approximately 80% observed a single time. This receptor was taken from a man aged 30 to 45 in good health and CMV-seronegative. The V call is TRBV5-4, the J call TRBJ2-3; tentatively, D is TRBD2 (5 bases). Material for sequencing was PBMCs. The DNA for the CDR3 is TGTGCCAGCAGCTACGGACTTAACACAGATACGCAGTATTTT. Its protein is CASSYGLNTDTQYF.